Listed below are T cell receptor beta chains from one sample, sequenced in a study of blood T cells in healthy people across ages. Via MiXCR, TCRdb re-called the 5' RACE reads, giving one row per CDR3 protein. Altogether around 870,000 distinct CDR3 sequences are present, 29% being singletons, with the ten largest covering 17%. Sequenced input: blood. These receptor sequences come from an elderly woman in good health. The CDR3 runs from the conserved cysteine through the conserved F or W. D genes are given only for firm matches. Clone size is shown for a subset of rows, as once, few, many or a class of expanded clone.

d_call clone_size j_call cdr3_length v_call cdr3_aa cdr3_nt
- many TRBJ2-5 12 TRBV16 CASSQSGETQYF TGTGCCAGCAGCCAATCAGGCGAGACCCAGTACTTC
TRBD1 - TRBJ2-7 14 TRBV2 CASQGARPPYEQYF TGTGCCAGCCAGGGGGCAAGACCTCCCTACGAGCAGTACTTC
- many TRBJ1-6 13 TRBV7-2 CASSLGYPSPLHF TGTGCCAGCAGCTTAGGTTACCCCTCACCCCTCCACTTT
TRBD1 - TRBJ1-6 15 TRBV27 CASSADREYNSPLHF TGTGCCAGCAGTGCCGACAGGGAGTATAATTCACCCCTCCACTTT
- many TRBJ2-3 14 TRBV20-1 CSALGGANTDTQYF TGCAGTGCCCTAGGAGGGGCTAACACAGATACGCAGTATTTT
- - TRBJ1-1 10 TRBV29-1 CSVLTVEAFF TGCAGCGTCTTAACAGTTGAAGCTTTCTTT
TRBD2 - TRBJ2-7 14 TRBV30 CAWTRTSGFYAQYF TGTGCCTGGACGCGGACTAGCGGGTTCTACGCCCAGTACTTC
- many TRBJ2-3 15 TRBV29-1 CSVEDRGGLTDTQYF TGCAGCGTTGAAGATAGGGGGGGCTTGACAGATACGCAGTATTTT
- many TRBJ2-5 18 TRBV15 CATSRDGTGGGSQETQYF TGTGCCACCAGCAGAGATGGTACAGGGGGGGGTTCCCAAGAGACCCAGTACTTC
TRBD2 many TRBJ2-4 16 TRBV20-1 CSARDTTGFPGGIQYF TGCAGTGCTAGAGACACGACCGGATTCCCGGGAGGCATTCAGTACTTC
- many TRBJ2-1 14 TRBV13 CASSARDRTGEQFF TGTGCCAGCAGCGCACGCGACCGGACTGGTGAGCAGTTCTTC
TRBD2 many TRBJ2-1 16 TRBV9 CASSPGWRGGYNEQFF TGTGCCAGCAGCCCCGGCTGGCGGGGGGGCTACAATGAGCAGTTCTTC
- many TRBJ2-4 17 TRBV9 CASSTTEGQVAKNIQYF TGTGCCAGCAGCACAACCGAGGGGCAGGTGGCCAAAAACATTCAGTACTTC
- many TRBJ2-5 13 TRBV2 CASSQMYQETQYF TGTGCCAGCAGTCAGATGTACCAAGAGACCCAGTACTTC
- - TRBJ1-2 12 TRBV13 CASSSGGFGYTF TGTGCCAGCAGCTCCGGGGGGTTTGGCTACACCTTC
- few TRBJ2-7 13 TRBV20-1 CSAIHGTSYEQYF TGCAGTGCTATTCACGGGACCAGCTACGAGCAGTACTTC
- - TRBJ2-7 16 TRBV3-1 CASSQASSVGVREQYF TGTGCCAGCAGCCAGGCTTCCTCGGTAGGGGTCCGGGAGCAGTACTTC
TRBD1 few TRBJ2-6 18 TRBV5-1 CASSPRGGDSGGANVLTF TGCGCCAGCAGCCCGCGAGGGGGCGACTCTGGTGGGGCCAACGTCCTGACTTTC
- many TRBJ2-3 12 TRBV10-2 CASSERTDTQYF TGCGCCAGCAGTGAACGCACAGATACGCAGTATTTT
- - TRBJ2-7 16 TRBV14 CASSQDSPRGKYEQYF TGTGCCAGCAGCCAAGACAGCCCGAGGGGGAAGTACGAGCAGTACTTC
- few TRBJ2-3 16 TRBV3-1 CASSQRSGESTDTQYF TGTGCCAGCAGCCAACGATCGGGGGAGAGCACAGATACGCAGTATTTT
TRBD2 few TRBJ2-1 19 TRBV7-8 CASSWGKLLAGRSYNEQFF TGTGCCAGCAGCTGGGGGAAACTTCTAGCGGGGAGGTCCTACAATGAGCAGTTCTTC
- - TRBJ1-3 20 TRBV4-3 CASSQVWKSSLGYSGNTIYF TGCGCCAGCAGCCAAGTTTGGAAATCCTCGTTGGGGTACTCTGGAAACACCATATATTTT
TRBD1 few TRBJ2-7 14 TRBV4-3 CASSRTGSYNEQYF TGCGCCAGCAGCCGGACAGGGTCCTACAATGAGCAGTACTTC
TRBD2 - TRBJ2-7 16 TRBV4-3 CASSPSASGDSYEQYF TGCGCCAGCAGCCCTTCCGCCAGCGGGGACTCCTATGAGCAGTACTTC
TRBD1 many TRBJ2-3 18 TRBV2 CASSVQSIHRGRTDTQYF TGTGCCAGCAGCGTCCAGTCCATCCACAGGGGGCGCACAGATACGCAGTATTTT
- - TRBJ1-4 15 TRBV28 CASSPRSGRGEKLFF TGTGCCAGCAGTCCCAGATCGGGGAGGGGTGAAAAACTGTTTTTT
- - TRBJ2-2 14 TRBV15 CATSRDRDTGELFF TGTGCCACCAGCAGAGATAGGGACACCGGGGAGCTGTTTTTT
TRBD1 few TRBJ1-2 15 TRBV9 CASSVLGQAPGGYTF TGTGCCAGCAGCGTACTGGGACAGGCACCTGGTGGCTACACCTTC
- few TRBJ1-2 12 TRBV6-5 CASSHKGLVYTF TGTGCCAGCAGTCACAAGGGGTTGGTCTACACCTTC
TRBD1 many TRBJ2-7 14 TRBV20-1 CSALTGLPPYEQYF TGCAGTGCTCTGACAGGGCTGCCCCCCTACGAGCAGTACTTC
- many TRBJ2-5 14 TRBV10-3 CAISATGREETQYF TGTGCCATCAGTGCTACGGGGCGAGAAGAGACCCAGTACTTC
TRBD2 - TRBJ2-2 16 TRBV12-3/TRBV12-4 CASNPRGGPRTGELFF TGTGCCAGCAACCCTCGGGGGGGGCCGAGGACCGGGGAGCTGTTTTTT
- few TRBJ2-2 12 TRBV29-1 CSGGRGTGELFF TGCAGCGGGGGTCGCGGCACCGGGGAGCTGTTTTTT
- - TRBJ1-5 14 TRBV3-1 CASSQGEGSQPQHF TGTGCCAGCAGCCAAGGCGAAGGGTCTCAGCCCCAGCATTTT
TRBD1 - TRBJ2-5 15 TRBV12-3/TRBV12-4 CASSWDRVREEAQYF TGTGCCAGCAGTTGGGACAGGGTAAGAGAAGAGGCCCAGTACTTC
TRBD1 many TRBJ2-3 14 TRBV7-2 CASNDRGLTDTQYF TGTGCCAGCAACGACAGGGGGCTAACAGATACGCAGTATTTT
- - TRBJ1-6 15 TRBV20-1 CSATGRETYNSPLHF TGCAGTGCTACCGGGCGCGAGACCTATAATTCACCCCTCCACTTT
TRBD2 few TRBJ2-1 12 TRBV18 CASSPPERGQFF TGTGCCAGCTCACCACCCGAGCGGGGGCAGTTCTTC
- - TRBJ2-7 14 TRBV5-1 CASSLGQANREQYF TGCGCCAGCAGCTTGGGGCAGGCTAACCGCGAGCAGTACTTC
- few TRBJ1-1 14 TRBV6-2/TRBV6-3 CASSYGQTNTEAFF TGTGCCAGCAGTTACGGACAGACGAACACTGAAGCTTTCTTT
TRBD1 - TRBJ1-2 15 TRBV5-1 CASSPRQGLFDGYTF TGCGCCAGCAGCCCAAGACAGGGTCTTTTCGATGGCTACACCTTC
- - TRBJ2-1 13 TRBV18 CASSPSQTNEQFF TGTGCCAGCTCACCGTCACAGACTAATGAGCAGTTCTTC
TRBD2 - TRBJ2-1 20 TRBV3-1 CASSQDPPVSGGTLYNEQFF TGTGCCAGCAGCCAAGATCCCCCCGTTAGCGGGGGAACTCTCTACAATGAGCAGTTCTTC
- many TRBJ1-4 12 TRBV7-2 CASSLTDEKLFF TGTGCCAGCAGCCTAACAGATGAAAAACTGTTTTTT
TRBD2 - TRBJ2-7 14 TRBV5-1 CASSLGTSVYEQYF TGCGCCAGCAGCTTAGGGACTAGCGTCTACGAGCAGTACTTC
- - TRBJ2-2 13 TRBV11-3 CASSLEGAGERFF TGTGCCAGCAGCTTAGAAGGGGCCGGGGAGCGGTTTTTT
TRBD2 - TRBJ2-1 20 TRBV3-1 CASSQAPGTSGATLRHEQFF TGTGCCAGCAGCCAAGCCCCCGGGACTAGCGGAGCCACGCTACGACATGAGCAGTTCTTC
- - TRBJ2-3 12 TRBV20-1 CSVGTKTDTQYF TGCAGTGTCGGGACAAAGACAGATACGCAGTATTTT
- many TRBJ1-4 13 TRBV20-1 CSARRPGGGKLFF TGCAGTGCTAGGCGGCCGGGGGGTGGAAAACTGTTTTTT
- - TRBJ2-2 16 TRBV7-2 CASSLRGRSNTGELFF TGTGCCAGCAGCTTACGAGGGAGGTCGAACACCGGGGAGCTGTTTTTT
TRBD1 - TRBJ2-7 14 TRBV28 CASSLTGVRYEQYF TGTGCCAGCAGTTTAACAGGGGTGCGCTACGAGCAGTACTTC
TRBD1 - TRBJ1-2 15 TRBV12-3/TRBV12-4 CASSPHRGLSDGYTF TGTGCCAGCAGTCCTCACAGGGGGCTAAGTGATGGCTACACCTTC